These 27 T cell receptor beta chains came from one sample sequenced in a study of cytomegalovirus exposure and HLA in healthy donors (dated by TCRdb to the late 2010s). Libraries were made using the immunoSEQ multiplex PCR assay. For the multiplex PCR, a mixture combining 60 forward primers for TCR Vbeta segments and 13 reverse primers for TCR Jbeta segments was used. Here the immuneACCESS table is served through TCRdb, limited to in-frame sequences with V and J called. Missing clones are a known gap in these copies; in checked studies unresolved V genes cover under half, and the rest lacks a known reason. In this sample the table shows about 140,000 clones, 70% to 90% of which occur a single time. The ten top clones hold 2% to 2.5% of the sample. Sequencing was carried out using PBMCs. These receptor sequences come from a man between 50 and 59 years old in good health and CMV-seronegative.

The CDR3 loop is CASSLVRGSRPDEQYF. CDR3 DNA sequence: TGCGCCAGCAGCTTGGTTCGCGGTAGTCGACCCGACGAGCAGTACTTC. V is TRBV5-1 and J is TRBJ2-7; unclear D gene. CDR1 is SGHRS, CDR2 YFSETQ, per germline. This CDR3 contains 16 residues. Trimming shortened V by 0 bases and J by 5 bases, and 18 bases separated the two germline ends.

This clone showed up just a few times. The chain joins TRBV6-5 to TRBJ1-4, with D possibly TRBD1 on 6 matching bases. This CDR3 region has 14 residues. CDR1 and CDR2 (germline): MNHEY, SVGAGI. Trimming took off 5 bases at V and 8 bases at J, with 15 bases between the two ends. Here the CDR3 DNA reads TGTGCCAGCAGTACGGGGGGGCTTCGGGAAAAACTGTTTTTT. Encoded protein: CASSTGGLREKLFF.

This clone was seen only a few times. Here the CDR3 DNA reads TGTGCCAGCAGCTTTGCCGGGGGGGCCGGGTCCTACAATGAGCAGTTCTTC. Its translation is CASSFAGGAGSYNEQFF. The chain links TRBV7-3 to TRBJ2-1, with 8 bases matching TRBD2. The CDR3 runs 17 residues. Germline V lookup: CDR1 SGHTA, CDR2 FQGTGA. Trimming removed 3 bases from V and 1 base from J; junction bases left unmatched: 8.

This chain connects TRBV5-1 to TRBJ2-5; D might be TRBD1 (6 bases). Judging by the DNA end, TRBJ2-7 fits better; the J call may be wrong. This CDR3 is built from 15 residues. Germline lookup yields CDR1 SGHRS and CDR2 YFSETQ. The DNA of the CDR3 is TGCGCCAGCAGCGTGACAGGATACAGCTCCTACGAGCAGTACTTC. Translated, it gives CASSVTGYSSYEQYF.

The J gene is TRBJ2-5, the V gene TRBV18, with TRBD1 matching 9 bases. J gave up 4 bases and V 3 bases, and 6 bases lay outside the gene matches. The CDR3 loop spans 15 amino acids. The germline V gene has CDR1 KGHSH and CDR2 LQKENI. The CDR3 region has the DNA TGTGCCAGCTCACCGGACAGGGGCGGAAGAGAGACCCAGTACTTC. This sequence encodes CASSPDRGGRETQYF.

The rearrangement links TRBV5-1 to TRBJ2-3, with 11 bases fitting TRBD2. Germline V gives CDR1 SGHRS, CDR2 YFSETQ. The junction had 16 bases not matched to a gene; V was cut back by 4 bases and J by 6 bases. The CDR3 is 18 amino acids. Here the CDR3 DNA reads TGCGCCAGCAGCAGCGGGACTAGCGGAAAAGGGGGTGAGGATACGCAGTATTTT. This gives the protein CASSSGTSGKGGEDTQYF.

V gene TRBV2 combines with J gene TRBJ2-3; 9 nucleotides agree with TRBD1. Losses at the gene ends were 6 bases for V and 6 bases for J; bases not matched to a gene: 7. CDR3 length equals 14 residues. The V gene's germline CDR1 is SNHLY and CDR2 FYNNEI. In nucleotides, the CDR3 is TGTGCCAGCAGCCTAACAGGGGGCAAGGATACGCAGTATTTT. Its protein is CASSLTGGKDTQYF.

Here the CDR3 DNA reads TGTGCCAGCAAACGGCAGGGGACAACGGTTACCTACGAGCAGTACTTC. Its translation: CASKRQGTTVTYEQYF. V usage is TRBV2 and J usage is TRBJ2-7, with a weak D call TRBD1 (6 bases). CDR3 length: 16 amino acids. Germline lookup yields CDR1 SNHLY and CDR2 FYNNEI. V was cut by 7 bases and J by 2 bases, with 21 bases left in between.

This chain links TRBV27 with TRBJ2-1; D call uncertain. Deletions cut 7 bases from V and 3 bases from J, with 4 bases between. This CDR3 region has 11 residues. Germline V gene data show CDR1 as MNHEY and CDR2 as SMNVEV (reference sequence). The CDR3 DNA sequence: TGTGCCAGCACAGACTACAATGAGCAGTTCTTC. Protein product: CASTDYNEQFF.

The rearrangement joins TRBV29-1 to TRBJ2-5, with D possibly matching TRBD1 (6 bases). This CDR3 spans 12 amino acids. V was cut by 7 bases and J by 5 bases, with 14 bases left in between. The germline CDR1 and CDR2 sequences are SQVTM and ANQGSEA. As DNA, the CDR3 is TGCAGCGGATCTACAGGGCAGGAGACCCAGTACTTC. Amino acids: CSGSTGQETQYF.

This clone was seen only once. The chain recombines TRBV9 with TRBJ2-5, with a weak D call TRBD1 (6 bases). The CDR3 is 16 residues long. V lost 4 bases to trimming and J lost 1 base, with 17 bases between them. Germline V gene sequence: CDR1 SGDLS, CDR2 YYNGEE. CDR3 region: CASSTSLWTAQETQYF. The CDR3 nucleotides read TGTGCCAGCAGCACCAGCCTCTGGACAGCCCAAGAGACCCAGTACTTC.

This chain's CDR3 is CASSESRGVSGANVLTF. CDR3 DNA sequence: TGCGCCAGCAGTGAGAGCAGGGGGGTCTCTGGGGCCAACGTCCTGACTTTC. The rearrangement uses TRBV10-1 and TRBJ2-6, with D perhaps matching TRBD1 (7 bases). The CDR3 is made up of 17 amino acids. The V gene lost 2 bases and the J gene lost 0 bases, with 11 bases spanning the gap. Germline-derived CDR1 and CDR2 are WNHNN and SYGVQD (reference sequence).

The rearrangement links TRBV28 to TRBJ1-1, with 7 bases lining up with TRBD1. V dropped 1 base and J dropped 0; count of bases not matched to a gene: 8. The germline CDR1 and CDR2 sequences are MDHEN and SYDVKM. This CDR3 has 17 amino acids. CDR3 in amino acids: CASSLSRQGTMNTEAFF. The CDR3, as DNA: TGTGCCAGCAGTTTATCTCGACAGGGAACTATGAACACTGAAGCTTTCTTT.

V gene TRBV7-6 combines with J gene TRBJ2-7; maybe TRBD1 (6 bases). The CDR3 spans 14 residues. V lost 5 bases and J 0 bases, leaving 11 bases between the germline ends. The germline V gene encodes CDR1 SGHVS and CDR2 FNYEAQ. CDR3 sequence: CASSRTESSYEQYF. Here the CDR3 DNA reads TGTGCCAGCAGCCGGACAGAGAGCTCCTACGAGCAGTACTTC.

In this sample, this clone turned up once. The V and J genes are TRBV30 and TRBJ1-2, with D maybe TRBD1 (5 bases). The CDR3 loop spans 14 amino acids. The ends were cut back, 5 bases at V and 0 bases at J, with 13 bases in the middle. Germline CDR1 reads GTSNPN; CDR2 reads SVGIG (reference sequence). In DNA form, the CDR3 reads TGTGCCTGGCTCCGGGCAGGGTCTAACTATGGCTACACCTTC. Its protein product is CAWLRAGSNYGYTF. Full variable domain (outside the CDR3, taken from reference TRBV30 and TRBJ1-2): SQTIHQWPATLVQPVGSPLSLECTVEGTSNPNLYWYRQAAGRGLQLLFYSVGIGQISSEVPQNLSASRPQDRQFILSSKKLLLSDSGFYLCAWLRAGSNYGYTFGSGTRLTVV.

The chain combines TRBV6-5 with TRBJ2-3; 10 bases map to TRBD1. V was pared by 6 bases and J by 1 base, with 1 base of the junction left unmatched. CDR1 and CDR2 from the germline V gene are MNHEY and SVGAGI. The CDR3 covers 14 residues. DNA for the CDR3: TGTGCCAGCAGGGGGACAGGGGGCACAGATACGCAGTATTTT. This encodes CASRGTGGTDTQYF.

V usage is TRBV5-8 and J usage is TRBJ1-3; maybe TRBD1 (6 bases). CDR3 size: 16 residues. CDR1 and CDR2 from the germline V gene are SGHTS and YDEGEE. V shed 2 bases and J shed 2 bases, with 14 bases lying between them. The CDR3 region is CASSLQGMGPGNTIYF. In DNA, the CDR3 is TGTGCCAGCAGCTTACAGGGTATGGGACCTGGAAACACCATATATTTT.

The chain carries TRBV7-2 and TRBJ2-7, with D tentatively TRBD2 (7 bases). Germline CDR1 SGHTA, CDR2 FQGNSA. V gave up 1 base and J gave up 2 bases, with 9 bases separating them. This CDR3 is 14 amino acids long. For the CDR3, the DNA is TGTGCCAGCAGCTTAGGCGGGGGCCCCTACGAGCAGTACTTC. This sequence encodes CASSLGGGPYEQYF.

The chain recombines TRBV19 with TRBJ1-4, with D perhaps TRBD1 (6 bases). Trimming removed 3 bases at V and 3 bases at J, with 8 bases between. The CDR3 has 14 residues. Germline values: CDR1 LNHDA, CDR2 SQIVND (reference sequence). The CDR3 loop is CASSMGAPNEKLFF. CDR3 bases: TGTGCCAGTAGTATGGGGGCGCCTAATGAAAAACTGTTTTTT.

This clone has just one count. J is TRBJ1-6 and V is TRBV5-6; no firm D call. The germline V gene has CDR1 SGHDT and CDR2 YYEEEE. The germline V and J ends were trimmed by 4 bases and 7 bases, with 21 bases remaining between them. The CDR3 spans 17 residues. CDR3 protein: CASSDGVRQEGNSPLHF. The CDR3 DNA sequence: TGTGCCAGCAGCGATGGGGTAAGGCAGGAGGGCAATTCACCCCTCCACTTT.

This rearrangement joins TRBV7-2 to TRBJ2-3, with 14 bases lining up with TRBD2. The length of the CDR3 is 14 residues. Germline-derived CDR1 and CDR2 are SGHTA and FQGNSA. V trimming: 9 bases; J trimming: 5 bases; junction bases outside the gene matches: 4. The CDR3 DNA reads as TGTGCCAGGACTAGCGGGGGGGCGGGAGATACGCAGTATTTT. It codes for CARTSGGAGDTQYF.

The CDR3, as DNA: TGTGCTAGTGGGAGAGGGGGAAACAATGAGCAGTTCTTC. This encodes CASGRGGNNEQFF. The chain uses TRBV12-5 and TRBJ2-1, with D possibly matching TRBD1 (6 bases). The length of the CDR3 is 13 residues. Germline V lookup: CDR1 LGHNT, CDR2 FRNRAP. The V gene lost 6 bases and the J gene lost 5 bases, with 11 bases spanning the gap.

The chain has TRBV7-9 and TRBJ2-2, with TRBD2 matching over 7 bases. Germline values: CDR1 SEHNR, CDR2 FQNEAQ (reference sequence). CDR3 length: 15 residues. Germline trimming cut 4 bases from V and 1 base from J; bases unmatched to any gene: 3. The CDR3 reads CASSSTSKNTGELFF. The CDR3 DNA follows: TGTGCCAGCAGCTCGACTAGCAAGAACACCGGGGAGCTGTTTTTT.

The rearrangement links TRBV5-1 to TRBJ2-5; the match to TRBD2 covers 9 bases. The CDR3 has 14 residues. Germline values: CDR1 SGHRS, CDR2 YFSETQ. With 2 bases clipped from V and 5 bases from J, the junction kept 4 bases outside the gene matches. In DNA form, the CDR3 reads TGCGCCAGCAGCTTTACGGCGGGAGGGGAGACCCAGTACTTC. Its protein is CASSFTAGGETQYF. Together with reference TRBV5-1 and TRBJ2-5, the CDR3 gives the full variable domain: KAGVTQTPRYLIKTRGQQVTLSCSPISGHRSVSWYQQTPGQGLQFLFEYFSETQRNKGNFPGRFSGRQFSNSRSEMNVSTLELGDSALYLCASSFTAGGETQYFGPGTRLLVL.

This chain joins TRBV29-1 and TRBJ2-7; 10 nucleotides agree with TRBD1. V lost 7 bases and J lost 3; bases outside the gene matches: 9. This CDR3 contains 14 residues. CDR1 and CDR2 (germline): SQVTM, ANQGSEA. CDR3 nucleotides: TGCAGCGCAAGGACAGGGGGTTCCGACTACGAGCAGTACTTC. It is translated as CSARTGGSDYEQYF.

This chain uses TRBV7-9 with TRBJ2-3; D possibly corresponds to TRBD1 (5 bases). Deletions cut 2 bases from V and 2 bases from J, with 14 bases between. Germline CDR1 SEHNR, CDR2 FQNEAQ (reference sequence). The length of the CDR3 is 16 residues. The CDR3 protein is CASSLIQGGTTDTQYF. DNA of the CDR3: TGTGCCAGCAGCTTAATCCAGGGCGGAACCACAGATACGCAGTATTTT.

This sequence joins TRBV30 and TRBJ1-1; the D is unclear. CDR3 length: 12 residues. The germline CDR1 and CDR2 sequences are GTSNPN and SVGIG (reference sequence). V was clipped by 2 bases and J by 5 bases, with 9 bases between them. The CDR3 DNA reads as TGTGCCTGGAGTCCCCTTAGTACTGAAGCTTTCTTT. Its translation is CAWSPLSTEAFF.